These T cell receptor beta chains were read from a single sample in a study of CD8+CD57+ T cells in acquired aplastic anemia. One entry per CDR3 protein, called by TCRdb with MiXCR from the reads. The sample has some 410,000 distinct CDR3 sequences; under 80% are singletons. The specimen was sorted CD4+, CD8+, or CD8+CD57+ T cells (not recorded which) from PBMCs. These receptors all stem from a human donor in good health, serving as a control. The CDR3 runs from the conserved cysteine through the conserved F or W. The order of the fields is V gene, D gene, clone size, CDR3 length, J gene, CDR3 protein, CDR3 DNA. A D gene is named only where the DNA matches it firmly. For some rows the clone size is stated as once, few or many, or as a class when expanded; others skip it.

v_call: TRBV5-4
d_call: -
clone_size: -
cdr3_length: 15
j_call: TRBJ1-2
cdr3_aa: CASSIGITSGGGYTF
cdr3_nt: TGTGCCAGCAGCATAGGAATAACTAGCGGGGGCGGCTACACCTTC

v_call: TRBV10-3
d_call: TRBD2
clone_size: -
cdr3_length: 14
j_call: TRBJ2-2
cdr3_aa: CAISEPSGRGELFF
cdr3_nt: TGTGCCATCAGTGAGCCTAGCGGGCGTGGGGAGCTGTTTTTT

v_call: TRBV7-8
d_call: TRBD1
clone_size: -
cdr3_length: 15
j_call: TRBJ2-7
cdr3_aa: CASSPRQGARYEQYF
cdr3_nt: TGTGCCAGCAGCCCGAGACAGGGGGCGCGCTACGAGCAGTACTTC

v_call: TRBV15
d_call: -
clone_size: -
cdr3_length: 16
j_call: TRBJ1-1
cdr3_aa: CATSRDLVGVNTEAFF
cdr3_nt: TGTGCCACCAGCAGAGATCTTGTGGGGGTCAACACTGAAGCTTTCTTT

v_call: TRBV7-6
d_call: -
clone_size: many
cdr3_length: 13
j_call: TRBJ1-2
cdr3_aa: CASSGVMGYGYTF
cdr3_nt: TGTGCCAGCAGCGGAGTCATGGGTTATGGCTACACCTTC

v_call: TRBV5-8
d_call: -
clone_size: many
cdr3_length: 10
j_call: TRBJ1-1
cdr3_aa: CASSFGEAFF
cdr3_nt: TGTGCCAGCAGCTTTGGTGAAGCTTTCTTT

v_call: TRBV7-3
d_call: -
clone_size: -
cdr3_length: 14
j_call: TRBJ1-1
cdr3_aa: CASSARPGDTEAFF
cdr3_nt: TGTGCCAGCAGCGCGCGGCCAGGGGACACTGAAGCTTTCTTT

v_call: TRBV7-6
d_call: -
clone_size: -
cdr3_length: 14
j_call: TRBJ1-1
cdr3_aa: CASSSMSGRNYAHF
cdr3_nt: TGTGCCAGCAGCTCAATGTCGGGGCGGAATTACGCTCACTTT

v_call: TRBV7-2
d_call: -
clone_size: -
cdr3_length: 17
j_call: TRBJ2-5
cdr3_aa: CATSLVVNLTRGETQYF
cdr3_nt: TGTGCCACCAGCTTAGTCGTCAATCTTACGAGAGGAGAGACCCAGTACTTC

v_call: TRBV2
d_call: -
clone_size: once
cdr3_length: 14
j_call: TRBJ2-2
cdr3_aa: CASRGDLGAGELFF
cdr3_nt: TGTGCCAGCAGGGGGGACTTGGGCGCCGGGGAGTTGTTTTTT

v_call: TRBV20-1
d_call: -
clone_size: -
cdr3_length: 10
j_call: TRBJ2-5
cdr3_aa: CSASLQTQYF
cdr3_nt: TGCAGTGCTAGTTTACAGACCCAGTACTTC

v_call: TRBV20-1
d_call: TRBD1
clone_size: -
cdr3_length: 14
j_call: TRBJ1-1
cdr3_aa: CSASPGTGMTEAFF
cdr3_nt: TGCAGTGCGAGTCCTGGGACAGGGATGACTGAAGCTTTCTTT

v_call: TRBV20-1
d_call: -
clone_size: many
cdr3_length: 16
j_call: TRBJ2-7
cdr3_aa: CSAHHAIQGSRYEQYF
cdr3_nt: TGCAGTGCTCACCACGCCATACAGGGTAGTAGGTACGAGCAGTACTTC

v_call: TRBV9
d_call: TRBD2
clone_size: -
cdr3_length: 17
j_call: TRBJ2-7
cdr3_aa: CASSVGPGTSGKGEQYF
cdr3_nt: TGTGCCAGCAGCGTAGGACCAGGGACTAGCGGGAAAGGCGAGCAGTACTTC

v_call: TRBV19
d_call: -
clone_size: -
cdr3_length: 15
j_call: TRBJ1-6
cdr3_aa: CASSTARSYNSPLHF
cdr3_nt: TGTGCCAGTAGTACGGCCCGCTCCTATAATTCACCCCTCCACTTT

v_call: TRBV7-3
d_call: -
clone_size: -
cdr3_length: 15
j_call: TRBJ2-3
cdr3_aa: CASSPGLSTDTQHYF
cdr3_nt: TGTGCCAGCAGCCCCGGACTATCCACAGATACGCAGCATTATTTT

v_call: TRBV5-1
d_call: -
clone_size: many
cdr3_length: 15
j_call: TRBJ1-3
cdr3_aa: CASSLAAQDGNSIYF
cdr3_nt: TGCGCCAGCAGCTTGGCAGCGCAGGACGGAAATAGCATATATTTT

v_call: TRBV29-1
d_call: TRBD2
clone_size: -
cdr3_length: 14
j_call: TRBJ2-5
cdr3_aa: CSVEEGLAGVAQYF
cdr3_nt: TGCAGCGTTGAAGAGGGACTAGCGGGGGTGGCCCAGTACTTC